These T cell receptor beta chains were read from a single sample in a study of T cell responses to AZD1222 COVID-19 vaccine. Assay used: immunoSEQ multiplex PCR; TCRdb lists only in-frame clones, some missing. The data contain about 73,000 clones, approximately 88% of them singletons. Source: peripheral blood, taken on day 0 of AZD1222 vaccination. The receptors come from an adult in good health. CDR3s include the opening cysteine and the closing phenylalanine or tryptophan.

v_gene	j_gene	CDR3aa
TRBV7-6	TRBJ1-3	CASSADRTTGNTIYF
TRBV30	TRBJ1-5	CAWSVSTGLSNQPQHF
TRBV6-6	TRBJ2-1	CASSRGQMNEQFF
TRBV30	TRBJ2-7	CAWTLGTYEQYF
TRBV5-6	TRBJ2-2	CASSPPRGGRGGELFF
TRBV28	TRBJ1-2	CAGRDRVNGYTF
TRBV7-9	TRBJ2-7	CASSLTGESLYEQYF
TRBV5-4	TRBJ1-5	CASSLGGQGPNQPQHF
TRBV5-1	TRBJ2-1	CASSLGGPPYNEQFF
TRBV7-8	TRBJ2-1	CASSLAKGRTGDNEQFF
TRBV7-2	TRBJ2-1	CASSLSRSDNEQFF
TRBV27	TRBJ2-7	CASILSYDSGYYEQYF
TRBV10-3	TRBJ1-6	CAISWDGASNSPLHF
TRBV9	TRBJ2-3	CASSRTPYTDTQYF
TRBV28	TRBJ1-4	CASTLGGGWEKLFF
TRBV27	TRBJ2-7	CASSVGTGGFFEQYF
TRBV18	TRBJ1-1	CASSPRTFLEAFF
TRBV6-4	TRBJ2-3	CASSAGTGADTQYF
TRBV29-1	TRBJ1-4	CSAETGEGEKLFF
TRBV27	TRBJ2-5	CASRGGDRRETQYF
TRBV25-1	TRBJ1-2	CASSKYSDRDYGYTF
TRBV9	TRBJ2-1	CASSVVAGGFYNEQFF
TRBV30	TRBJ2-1	CAWSAGLAGHNEQFF
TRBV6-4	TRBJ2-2	CASSEGNTGELFF
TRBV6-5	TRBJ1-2	CASSWAVVPNYGYTF
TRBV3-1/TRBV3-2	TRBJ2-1	CASSQEGAASRTYNEQFF
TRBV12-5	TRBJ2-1	CASGLNDYNEQFF
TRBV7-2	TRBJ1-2	CASSNRAHYGYTF
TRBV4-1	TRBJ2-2	CASSQDPGGGGDTGELFF